The next 20 T cell receptor beta chains were all read from a single sample in a study of glioma-infiltrating T cells after dendritic cell vaccination. Time point noted: after dendritic cell vaccination, including at tumor progression/relapse. Sequencing used immunoSEQ multiplex PCR; TCRdb keeps in-frame clones, though not all of them. The table lists 75,000 to 85,000 clones, more than 75% of them singletons. Specimen: blood, collected after dendritic cell vaccination. All receptors come from a human donor with glioblastoma.

This rearrangement joins TRBV5-1 to TRBJ1-4; D is undetermined. Trimming took off 5 bases at V and 0 bases at J, with 8 bases between the two ends. CDR1 and CDR2 from the germline V gene are SGHRS and YFSETQ. The CDR3 contains 14 residues. CDR3 loop: CASRADATNEKLFF. CDR3 bases: TGCGCCAGCAGGGCGGATGCAACTAATGAAAAACTGTTTTTT.

V usage is TRBV5-1 and J usage is TRBJ1-3; 9 nucleotides line up with TRBD1. J was trimmed by 4 bases and V by 4 bases; bases with no gene match: 9. The CDR3 runs 16 residues. The V gene's germline CDR1 is SGHRS and CDR2 YFSETQ. The CDR3 is CASSPQTGGGGNTIYF. In DNA form, the CDR3 reads TGCGCCAGCAGCCCCCAGACAGGGGGAGGCGGAAACACCATATATTTT.

The V gene is TRBV27, the J gene TRBJ1-4; 9 bases line up with TRBD1. In germline, CDR1 is MNHEY, CDR2 SMNVEV (reference sequence). Trimming at V came to 3 bases and at J to 8 bases, leaving 7 bases not matched to a gene. The CDR3 is 15 residues long. CDR3 in DNA: TGTGCCAGCAGTTTGGGACAGGGAGGACCCGAAAAACTGTTTTTT. Translated, it gives CASSLGQGGPEKLFF. The entire variable domain, with the rest obtained from reference TRBV27 and TRBJ1-4, is as follows: EAQVTQNPRYLITVTGKKLTVTCSQNMNHEYMSWYRQDPGLGLRQIYYSMNVEVTDKGDVPEGYKVSRKEKRNFPLILESPSPNQTSLYFCASSLGQGGPEKLFFGSGTQLSVL.

This sequence joins TRBV11-2 and TRBJ1-2; 12 positions match TRBD1. Germline V CDR1 and CDR2: SGHAT, FQNNGV. The V gene end was trimmed by 8 bases and the J gene end by 5 bases; junction bases not matched to a gene: 12. This CDR3 is 16 amino acids long. This CDR3 is CASAKTGTGGHYGYTF. The CDR3 nucleotides read TGTGCCAGCGCCAAAACCGGGACAGGGGGCCATTATGGCTACACCTTC.

The CDR3 sequence: CASSETGRGLNEQFF. CDR3 sequence (DNA): TGTGCCAGCAGTGAGACCGGCAGGGGGTTGAATGAGCAGTTCTTC. The chain employs TRBV25-1 and TRBJ2-1; 7 bases map to TRBD1. CDR1 is MGHDK and CDR2 is SYGVNS in the germline V gene. The CDR3 covers 15 residues. V dropped 3 bases and J dropped 7; count of bases not matched to a gene: 9.

This rearrangement joins TRBV27 to TRBJ1-5; TRBD1 matches 8 bases. This CDR3 comprises 15 residues. Trimming cost V 10 bases and J 0 bases; bases outside gene matches: 8. Per germline, CDR1 MNHEY and CDR2 SMNVEV (reference sequence). CDR3 sequence reads: CATRTGSLSNQPQHF. CDR3 in DNA: TGTGCCACCAGGACAGGGTCCCTTAGCAATCAGCCCCAGCATTTT.

The chain links TRBV7-6 to TRBJ2-7; D gene ambiguous. CDR1 SGHVS and CDR2 FNYEAQ come from the germline V gene. Between the trimmed V and J ends, which lost 1 base and 3 bases, there was a span of 7 bases. This CDR3 has 13 amino acids. The CDR3 is CASSLGQIYEQYF. The CDR3 DNA follows: TGTGCCAGCAGCTTAGGGCAGATCTACGAGCAGTACTTC.

V is TRBV5-4 and J is TRBJ2-3; 10 bases match TRBD2. This CDR3 has 18 residues. J gave up 2 bases and V 3 bases, and 12 bases lay outside the gene matches. Germline CDR1 and CDR2: SGHNT and YYREEE (reference sequence). CDR3 amino acids: CASSWAYSGGKNTDTQYF. The CDR3 DNA sequence: TGTGCCAGCAGCTGGGCCTATAGCGGGGGGAAGAACACAGATACGCAGTATTTT.

This clone was detected a few times. The V call is TRBV4-1, the J call TRBJ1-1; the D gene is possibly TRBD1 (6 bases). V was trimmed by 4 bases and J by 10 bases, leaving 19 bases between them. The CDR3 covers 14 residues. Per germline, CDR1 MGHRA and CDR2 YSYEKL. CDR3 in amino acids: CASSRNTGLGGAFF. Here the CDR3 DNA reads TGCGCCAGCAGCCGAAATACAGGGTTAGGGGGAGCTTTCTTT.

The gene calls are TRBV27 and TRBJ2-1; no reliable D call. V lost 6 bases and J lost 4, with 4 bases in between. Germline-derived CDR1 and CDR2 are MNHEY and SMNVEV (reference sequence). The CDR3 covers 11 residues. The CDR3 DNA reads TGTGCCAGCAGACAGTACAATGAGCAGTTCTTC. Translating gives CASRQYNEQFF.

V usage is TRBV7-9 and J usage is TRBJ1-1, with unresolved D. The CDR3 consists of 15 residues. Germline V gene data show CDR1 as SEHNR and CDR2 as FQNEAQ (reference sequence). The V end lost 5 bases, the J end lost 5 bases, and 18 bases lay between the germline ends. This CDR3 reads CASSPSVGVRTEAFF. The DNA of the CDR3 is TGTGCCAGCAGCCCCTCAGTCGGGGTACGTACTGAAGCTTTCTTT.

The chain combines TRBV5-1 with TRBJ2-3, with unresolved D. Trimming pared 0 bases from V and 5 bases from J, leaving 7 bases between. This CDR3 has 13 residues. Per the germline V gene, CDR1 is SGHRS and CDR2 is YFSETQ. CDR3 amino acids: CASSLGQKDTQYF. The CDR3 DNA sequence: TGCGCCAGCAGCTTGGGGCAGAAAGATACGCAGTATTTT.

The J gene is TRBJ2-7, the V gene TRBV7-3; 13 nucleotides match TRBD2. Trimming removed 2 bases from V and 3 bases from J; junction bases left unmatched: 7. This CDR3 has 17 residues. Germline V lookup: CDR1 SGHTA, CDR2 FQGTGA. The CDR3 loop is CASSLYRTSGRGYEQYF. The DNA of the CDR3 is TGTGCCAGCAGCTTATATCGGACTAGCGGGAGAGGCTACGAGCAGTACTTC.

The V and J genes are TRBV19 and TRBJ2-1; TRBD2 might be the D (5 bases). This CDR3 is 13 amino acids long. The V end was cut by 2 bases, the J end by 8 bases, with 10 bases between. CDR1 and CDR2 from the germline V gene are LNHDA and SQIVND (reference sequence). CDR3 in DNA: TGTGCCAGTAGTATACTAGCTCCCCATGAGCAGTTCTTC. Its translation is CASSILAPHEQFF.

The J gene is TRBJ2-3, the V gene TRBV5-1; 8 bases align to TRBD2. The CDR3 sequence is 14 residues long. The V gene's germline CDR1 is SGHRS and CDR2 YFSETQ. Trimming at V came to 6 bases and at J to 2 bases, leaving 5 bases not matched to a gene. The CDR3 loop is CASNGGGSTDTQYF. CDR3 nucleotides: TGCGCCAGCAACGGCGGGGGGTCCACAGATACGCAGTATTTT.

This clone was recorded a few times. The V and J genes are TRBV10-1 and TRBJ2-1; the match to TRBD2 covers 7 bases. After removal of 4 bases from V and 9 bases from J, the junction contained 9 bases not matched to a gene. The germline V gene has CDR1 WNHNN and CDR2 SYGVQD (reference sequence). CDR3 length: 14 amino acids. This chain's CDR3 is CASSGSGVVGEQFF. CDR3 bases: TGCGCCAGCAGTGGGAGCGGGGTAGTGGGTGAGCAGTTCTTC.

The J gene is TRBJ1-5, the V gene TRBV2; D might be TRBD1 (6 bases). Germline lookup yields CDR1 SNHLY and CDR2 FYNNEI. The CDR3 is 15 amino acids. V lost 5 bases and J lost 0, with 11 bases in between. In DNA form, the CDR3 reads TGTGCCAGCAGTCCGACAGGTTATAGCAATCAGCCCCAGCATTTT. Protein sequence: CASSPTGYSNQPQHF. The variable domain in full, with the rest retrieved from reference TRBV2 and TRBJ1-5, is EPEVTQTPSHQVTQMGQEVILRCVPISNHLYFYWYRQILGQKVEFLVSFYNNEISEKSEIFDDQFSVERPDGSNFTLKIRSTKLEDSAMYFCASSPTGYSNQPQHFGDGTRLSIL.

The chain links TRBV19 to TRBJ1-2; TRBD1 matches at 7 bases. Germline V gene data show CDR1 as LNHDA and CDR2 as SQIVND (reference sequence). The CDR3 is 15 residues long. V lost 2 bases, J lost 0 bases, and 3 bases stayed unmatched. CDR3 nucleotides: TGTGCCAGTAGTATATGGGACAGTTCTAACTATGGCTACACCTTC. It encodes CASSIWDSSNYGYTF. Complete variable domain (other parts from reference TRBV19 and TRBJ1-2): DGGITQSPKYLFRKEGQNVTLSCEQNLNHDAMYWYRQDPGQGLRLIYYSQIVNDFQKGDIAEGYSVSREKKESFPLTVTSAQKNPTAFYLCASSIWDSSNYGYTFGSGTRLTVV.

J is TRBJ1-1 and V is TRBV2; D might be TRBD1 (5 bases). The V gene's germline CDR1 is SNHLY and CDR2 FYNNEI. The CDR3 is made up of 13 amino acids. V lost 5 bases, J lost 4 bases, and 11 bases lay in between. In DNA, the CDR3 is TGTGCCAGCAGTTCGGGGGAGGGCACTGAAGCTTTCTTT. Translated, it gives CASSSGEGTEAFF. Drawing the rest from reference TRBV2 and TRBJ1-1, the complete variable domain is EPEVTQTPSHQVTQMGQEVILRCVPISNHLYFYWYRQILGQKVEFLVSFYNNEISEKSEIFDDQFSVERPDGSNFTLKIRSTKLEDSAMYFCASSSGEGTEAFFGQGTRLTVV.

Here the CDR3 DNA reads TGTGCCTGGAGGGCTTACACTGAAGCTTTCTTT. Its protein product is CAWRAYTEAFF. The chain joins TRBV30 to TRBJ1-1; D call uncertain. V gave up 3 bases and J gave up 3 bases, with 5 bases separating them. Germline CDR1 is GTSNPN and CDR2 is SVGIG (reference sequence). The CDR3 totals 11 residues.